These 32 T cell receptor beta chains share one sample of origin, sequenced in a study of cytomegalovirus exposure and HLA in healthy donors. PCR employed 60 Vbeta and 13 Jbeta primers. Repertoires were generated with immunoSEQ multiplex PCR, while TCRdb's copy carries only in-frame clones and drops some. The data hold under 200,000 clones, with approximately 86% observed a single time. Sample: PBMCs. The receptors derive from a woman between 25 and 40 years old in good health and CMV-seronegative.

The DNA of the CDR3 is TGTGCCAGTAGTATAGATCAGACATTCACTGAAGCTTTCTTT. Its protein is CASSIDQTFTEAFF. The rearrangement links TRBV19 to TRBJ1-1; D remains unclear. The germline V gene encodes CDR1 LNHDA and CDR2 SQIVND (reference sequence). The length of the CDR3 is 14 residues. V was pared by 0 bases and J by 4 bases, with 9 bases between.

The chain uses TRBV7-9 and TRBJ2-3; 10 positions agree with TRBD1. CDR1 and CDR2 (germline): SEHNR, FQNEAQ (reference sequence). With 4 bases clipped from V and 3 bases from J, the junction kept 7 bases outside the gene matches. CDR3 length equals 16 residues. The CDR3 nucleotides are TGTGCCAGCAGCTCGAGGGACAGGGGATTAACAGATACGCAGTATTTT. Protein sequence: CASSSRDRGLTDTQYF.

Concerning this clone itself: At one end the junction does not follow the germline gene, possibly because of a read error. The chain employs TRBV18 and TRBJ2-3; 8 nucleotides match TRBD2. There are 15 residues in the CDR3. CDR1 is KGHSH, CDR2 LQKENI, per germline. The CDR3 region has the DNA TGTGCCAGCTCCCCACGGGGGGGCAACACAGATACGCAGTATTTT. Its protein product is CASSPRGGNTDTQYF.

This sequence joins TRBV5-1 and TRBJ1-1, with TRBD1 matching over 9 bases. CDR3 length: 14 amino acids. Per germline, CDR1 SGHRS and CDR2 YFSETQ. V lost 4 bases to trimming and J lost 5 bases; unmatched junction nucleotides: 6. The DNA of the CDR3 is TGCGCCAGCAGCCCGGGGACAGGGTTAACTGAAGCTTTCTTT. It yields the protein CASSPGTGLTEAFF.

V and J are TRBV11-2 and TRBJ2-1, with 9 bases identical to TRBD2. CDR3 size: 17 residues. With 4 bases clipped from V and 4 bases from J, the junction kept 11 bases outside the gene matches. Germline V gives CDR1 SGHAT, CDR2 FQNNGV. The CDR3 region has the DNA TGTGCCAGCAGCTCCAGCCAGCGAGCGGGGGGTTACAATGAGCAGTTCTTC. This codes for CASSSSQRAGGYNEQFF.

For the CDR3, the DNA is TGTGCCAGCAGCCCGGGGCAGGGGTTGGGCACTGAAGCTTTCTTT. Protein sequence: CASSPGQGLGTEAFF. V gene TRBV5-4 combines with J gene TRBJ1-1, with D perhaps matching TRBD1 (6 bases). Germline V gene data show CDR1 as SGHNT and CDR2 as YYREEE (reference sequence). The CDR3 loop spans 15 amino acids. Between the trimmed V and J ends, which lost 4 bases and 4 bases, there was a span of 17 bases.

Only a few counts were recorded for this clone. The chain has TRBV28 and TRBJ2-5, with D perhaps matching TRBD1 (5 bases). Germline CDR1 MDHEN, CDR2 SYDVKM. CDR3 length equals 16 residues. V lost 6 bases and J 1 base, leaving 18 bases between the germline ends. The CDR3: CASSSGAREIQETQYF. The CDR3 nucleotides read TGTGCCAGCAGCTCCGGCGCCAGGGAAATCCAAGAGACCCAGTACTTC.

The rearrangement uses TRBV6-5 and TRBJ2-7, with 8 bases aligning to TRBD2. The germline gives CDR1 MNHEY, CDR2 SVGAGI. V trimming: 4 bases; J trimming: 6 bases; junction bases outside the gene matches: 14. This CDR3 contains 16 residues. CDR3 DNA: TGTGCCAGCAGTTCCCCGAAAAGCGGGAGCGTTGGCGAGCAGTACTTC. This sequence encodes CASSSPKSGSVGEQYF.

The chain is built from TRBV5-1 and TRBJ2-3; D uncertain. CDR3 length: 14 residues. Trimming took off 3 bases at V and 1 base at J, with 9 bases between the two ends. The germline CDR1 and CDR2 sequences are SGHRS and YFSETQ. The CDR3 sequence is CASSSLSGTDTQYF. DNA of the CDR3: TGCGCCAGCAGCTCCCTGAGCGGCACAGATACGCAGTATTTT.

The chain carries TRBV27 and TRBJ2-5; D is undetermined. Germline CDR1 and CDR2: MNHEY and SMNVEV (reference sequence). Trimming shortened V by 8 bases and J by 5 bases, and 12 bases separated the two germline ends. This CDR3 has 12 amino acids. CDR3 protein: CASGVVEETQYF. Here the CDR3 DNA reads TGTGCCAGCGGAGTCGTGGAGGAGACCCAGTACTTC.

The V call is TRBV27, the J call TRBJ2-7; the D gene is possibly TRBD1 (6 bases). Per the germline V gene, CDR1 is MNHEY and CDR2 is SMNVEV (reference sequence). CDR3 length: 14 residues. V dropped 5 bases and J dropped 7 bases, with 18 bases sitting between them. CDR3 nucleotide sequence: TGTGCCAGCAGTCCAAGGGAACAGGGCGGAGAGCAGTACTTC. Protein sequence: CASSPREQGGEQYF.

This clone appeared once. The gene calls are TRBV7-3 and TRBJ2-1; D is undetermined. Germline assignment: CDR1 SGHTA and CDR2 FQGTGA. The CDR3 length is 12 residues. Trimming took off 2 bases at V and 10 bases at J, with 9 bases between the two ends. The CDR3 DNA sequence: TGTGCCAGCAGCTTAGTGAGAGAGGAGCAGTTCTTC. This sequence encodes CASSLVREEQFF.

A single count supports this clone. The rearrangement uses TRBV10-1 and TRBJ2-5, with 12 bases identical to TRBD1. The germline gives CDR1 WNHNN, CDR2 SYGVQD (reference sequence). CDR3 length equals 16 residues. The J segment lost 7 bases and the V segment lost 6 bases, leaving 12 bases of the junction unmatched. CDR3 region: CASSEGGQGARGTQYF. The DNA for the CDR3 is TGCGCCAGCAGCGAAGGGGGACAGGGGGCGCGGGGGACCCAGTACTTC.

The rearrangement joins TRBV9 to TRBJ2-1; D possibly corresponds to TRBD2 (5 bases). CDR3 length equals 15 residues. In germline, CDR1 is SGDLS, CDR2 YYNGEE. V gave up 0 bases and J gave up 6 bases, with 13 bases separating them. In DNA, the CDR3 is TGTGCCAGCAGCGTAGCATTGGAGGCGGCCAATGAGCAGTTCTTC. Amino acids: CASSVALEAANEQFF.

The chain couples TRBV6-5 to TRBJ1-1; a possible D gene is TRBD1 (6 bases). Germline-derived CDR1 and CDR2 are MNHEY and SVGAGI. V lost 4 bases, J lost 1 base, and 7 bases lay in between. CDR3 length equals 13 residues. The CDR3 protein is CASSLGQNTEAFF. DNA for the CDR3: TGTGCCAGCAGTTTGGGACAGAACACTGAAGCTTTCTTT.

The genes are TRBV5-1 and TRBJ1-2; 9 nucleotides line up with TRBD1. CDR1 SGHRS and CDR2 YFSETQ come from the germline V gene. V lost 3 bases, J lost 2 bases, and 5 bases stayed unmatched. CDR3 length: 15 amino acids. CDR3 protein: CASSSLGQGNYGYTF. The CDR3 coding sequence is TGCGCCAGCAGCTCGTTAGGACAGGGGAACTATGGCTACACCTTC.

The CDR3 loop is CASSPGQGPGTEAFF. The DNA for the CDR3 is TGTGCCAGCAGCCCCGGACAGGGTCCGGGGACTGAAGCTTTCTTT. J is TRBJ1-1 and V is TRBV7-3; TRBD1 matches 8 bases. Looked up from germline, CDR1 is SGHTA and CDR2 is FQGTGA. The junction had 10 bases not matched to a gene; V was cut back by 5 bases and J by 5 bases. The CDR3 loop spans 15 amino acids.

The chain recombines TRBV6-5 with TRBJ1-2, with 9 bases aligning to TRBD1. Germline CDR1 is MNHEY and CDR2 is SVGAGI. Unmatched junction bases numbered 10, after V lost 6 bases and J lost 8 bases. The CDR3 extends over 14 amino acids. The CDR3 is CASSFGRTGDGYTF. CDR3 bases: TGTGCCAGCAGCTTCGGGCGGACAGGGGACGGCTACACCTTC.

The chain joins TRBV7-2 to TRBJ2-1; tentative D call: TRBD2 (5 bases). This CDR3 is built from 15 residues. Trimming stripped 1 base from V and 8 bases from J, with 15 bases between. CDR1 and CDR2 (germline): SGHTA, FQGNSA. CDR3 in amino acids: CASSLVVGRSDEQFF. The CDR3 DNA reads as TGTGCCAGCAGCTTAGTTGTGGGGAGATCAGATGAGCAGTTCTTC.

In its sample, this clone was seen once. The genes are TRBV27 and TRBJ1-3; no definite D call. Deletions cut 3 bases from V and 3 bases from J, with 6 bases between. CDR1 and CDR2 from the germline V gene are MNHEY and SMNVEV (reference sequence). The CDR3 totals 13 residues. DNA of the CDR3: TGTGCCAGCAGTTTGGCAGTTGGAAACACCATATATTTT. Translation: CASSLAVGNTIYF.

This clone was seen only a few times. This chain links TRBV28 with TRBJ2-7, with TRBD1 matching over 8 bases. Germline assignment: CDR1 MDHEN and CDR2 SYDVKM. This CDR3 spans 16 amino acids. Trimming cost V 4 bases and J 3 bases; bases outside gene matches: 11. The DNA of the CDR3 is TGTGCCAGCAGTTCCCCGCCGATAACAGGGGGCTACGAGCAGTACTTC. Protein sequence: CASSSPPITGGYEQYF.

V usage is TRBV9 and J usage is TRBJ2-7; possibly TRBD1 for D (5 bases). V dropped 3 bases and J dropped 3 bases, with 7 bases sitting between them. The CDR3 has 12 amino acids. CDR1 is SGDLS, CDR2 YYNGEE, per germline. CDR3 coding DNA: TGTGCCAGCAGCGGTAGGGGCTACGAGCAGTACTTC. Protein: CASSGRGYEQYF. Filled out from reference TRBV9 and TRBJ2-7, the complete variable domain reads DSGVTQTPKHLITATGQRVTLRCSPRSGDLSVYWYQQSLDQGLQFLIQYYNGEERAKGNILERFSAQQFPDLHSELNLSSLELGDSALYFCASSGRGYEQYFGPGTRLTVT.

The rearrangement joins TRBV7-8 to TRBJ1-3; 7 bases are shared with TRBD1. Unmatched junction bases numbered 9, after V lost 5 bases and J lost 11 bases. CDR1 SGHVS and CDR2 FQNEAQ come from the germline V gene. The CDR3 is 13 amino acids. In DNA, the CDR3 is TGTGCCAGCAGCCCGGGACAGCAGTCCCCCATATATTTT. Its translation is CASSPGQQSPIYF.

In its sample, this clone was seen a few times. The chain has TRBV28 and TRBJ2-3; D remains unclear. Germline loops: CDR1 MDHEN, CDR2 SYDVKM. This CDR3 is built from 14 residues. V was trimmed by 5 bases and J by 0 bases, leaving 9 bases between them. For the CDR3, the DNA is TGTGCCAGCAGTCTAAGATTTAGCACAGATACGCAGTATTTT. This translates into CASSLRFSTDTQYF.

The chain carries TRBV7-3 and TRBJ2-7, with 7 nucleotides matching TRBD1. The germline gives CDR1 SGHTA, CDR2 FQGTGA. CDR3 length: 15 residues. V trimming: 5 bases; J trimming: 7 bases; junction bases outside the gene matches: 14. The DNA of the CDR3 is TGTGCCAGCAGCCCCAACAGGGGACCCGTTGGGGAGCAGTACTTC. It encodes CASSPNRGPVGEQYF.

The sample holds a few counts of this clone. The J gene is TRBJ2-5, the V gene TRBV28, with TRBD2 matching over 8 bases. CDR3 length equals 16 residues. V dropped 5 bases and J dropped 5; count of bases not matched to a gene: 13. Germline V gene lookup returns CDR1 MDHEN and CDR2 SYDVKM. This CDR3 reads CASSNVSGKGLETQYF. CDR3 sequence (DNA): TGTGCCAGCAGTAACGTTAGCGGGAAGGGTTTGGAGACCCAGTACTTC. Drawing the rest from reference TRBV28 and TRBJ2-5, the complete variable domain is DVKVTQSSRYLVKRTGEKVFLECVQDMDHENMFWYRQDPGLGLRLIYFSYDVKMKEKGDIPEGYSVSREKKERFSLILESASTNQTSMYLCASSNVSGKGLETQYFGPGTRLLVL.

V is TRBV7-2 and J is TRBJ2-1, with D possibly TRBD1 on 6 matching bases. The CDR3 runs to 13 residues. Looked up from germline, CDR1 is SGHTA and CDR2 is FQGNSA. Trimming shortened V by 5 bases and J by 6 bases, and 11 bases separated the two germline ends. The CDR3 nucleotides read TGTGCCAGCAGCCCAGACAGGATCAATGAGCAGTTCTTC. Translation: CASSPDRINEQFF.

The chain uses TRBV5-8 and TRBJ1-4, with D maybe TRBD1 (5 bases). V was shortened by 4 bases and J by 4 bases, with 11 bases between the two germline ends. Germline assignment: CDR1 SGHTS and CDR2 YDEGEE. The CDR3 has 14 residues. Written as DNA, the CDR3 is TGTGCCAGCAGCGCCGGACACAGTAATGAAAAACTGTTTTTT. It is translated as CASSAGHSNEKLFF.

The chain carries TRBV11-3 and TRBJ2-1; 8 bases are shared with TRBD1. The CDR3 length is 18 residues. CDR1 and CDR2 (germline): SGHNT, YENEEA. J gave up 3 bases and V 3 bases, and 13 bases lay outside the gene matches. The CDR3 sequence: CASSFGGPGGDRYNEQFF. The CDR3 bases are TGTGCCAGCAGCTTTGGGGGGCCAGGGGGCGACCGCTACAATGAGCAGTTCTTC.

The rearrangement links TRBV5-6 to TRBJ1-1, with D uncertain. The CDR3 totals 15 residues. Germline loops: CDR1 SGHDT, CDR2 YYEEEE. V shed 4 bases and J shed 1 base, with 14 bases lying between them. CDR3 in amino acids: CASSRVNGPNTEAFF. The CDR3, as DNA: TGTGCCAGCAGCCGGGTAAATGGTCCGAACACTGAAGCTTTCTTT.

V usage is TRBV18 and J usage is TRBJ2-7; possibly TRBD2 for D (5 bases). The CDR3 totals 13 residues. The germline V gene has CDR1 KGHSH and CDR2 LQKENI. The V end lost 5 bases, the J end lost 2 bases, and 10 bases lay between the germline ends. The chain's CDR3 is CASSTPGTYEQYF. The CDR3 nucleotides read TGTGCCAGCTCAACCCCGGGGACCTACGAGCAGTACTTC.

This rearrangement joins TRBV6-6 to TRBJ2-1, with D maybe TRBD2 (6 bases). Germline assignment: CDR1 MNHNY and CDR2 SVGAGI (reference sequence). This CDR3 comprises 14 residues. V gave up 2 bases and J gave up 8 bases, with 13 bases separating them. CDR3 nucleotides: TGTGCCAGCAGTTACCCCGACCAGCGGGATGAGCAGTTCTTC. This sequence encodes CASSYPDQRDEQFF.